This T cell receptor beta chain originates from a study of cytomegalovirus exposure and HLA in healthy donors. Vbeta (60) and Jbeta (13) primers were used in the PCR. The data were produced by immunoSEQ multiplex PCR, yet TCRdb's version contains in-frame clones alone and is incomplete. In total, the table holds about 120,000 clones. General study findings and limits: Researchers reported in a later analysis that a missense DCLRE1C variant was tied to TCR beta V- and J-gene trimming. Later analysis indicated greater clonal expansion among HLA-associated TCR beta chains than among equally common other chains. Being productive about 87% or about 30% of the time was typical of most TCR beta V segments in an earlier analysis.

A remark on this clone: The antigen remains unidentified.

The germline gives CDR1 PRHDT, CDR2 FYEKMQ (reference sequence). The ends lost 5 bases at V and 3 bases at J; junction bases unmatched: 9. This CDR3 region has 16 residues. This receptor was taken from a woman aged 40-49 years in good health and CMV-seropositive. The chain links TRBV13 to TRBJ1-3; TRBD1 aligns across 8 bases. The sequenced sample consisted of PBMCs. CDR3 sequence reads: CASSLETGDGGNTIYF. Written as DNA, the CDR3 is TGTGCCAGCAGCCTTGAGACAGGGGATGGTGGAAACACCATATATTTT.